The 13 T cell receptor beta chains in this list originate from one sample, sequenced in a study of T cell repertoires in cytomegalovirus infection. A single record per CDR3 protein comes from TCRdb applying MiXCR to the reads. The sample has about 400,000 distinct CDR3 sequences, around a third seen once; the top ten hold roughly 14%. No antigen has been identified for these receptors. The specimen was cultured PBMCs, collected from culture after CMV antigen stimulation. The receptor set was obtained from a human donor in good health (CMV status not recorded). Some clones in this sample may be carry-over from other donors' samples.

This chain links TRBV19 with TRBJ2-3; 12 bases line up with TRBD2. The V gene's germline CDR1 is LNHDA and CDR2 SQIVND (reference sequence). Germline trimming cut 5 bases from V and 4 bases from J; bases unmatched to any gene: 4. This CDR3 is 15 amino acids long. In DNA, the CDR3 is TGTGCCAGTAGTCCTGCTAGCGGGAGGGCAGATACGCAGTATTTT. Translation: CASSPASGRADTQYF.

This clonotype was counted a few times. The CDR3 DNA sequence: TGTGCCACCACAGGACAGTCTGGGGGCACTGAAGCTTTCTTT. Translating gives CATTGQSGGTEAFF. The chain employs TRBV19 and TRBJ1-1; D perhaps matches TRBD1 (6 bases). Per the germline V gene, CDR1 is LNHDA and CDR2 is SQIVND (reference sequence). This CDR3 has 14 residues. With 10 bases removed from V and 4 bases from J, the gap between germline ends came to 19 bases.

The table lists this clonotype with many counts. CDR3 sequence reads: CASSPQRAPGYTF. The CDR3 nucleotides read TGTGCCAGCAGCCCCCAGAGGGCCCCTGGCTACACCTTC. The chain joins TRBV5-6 to TRBJ1-2; no reliable D call. V dropped 4 bases and J dropped 7 bases, with 14 bases sitting between them. Germline values: CDR1 SGHDT, CDR2 YYEEEE. This CDR3 is 13 amino acids long.

This clonotype occurred a few times. The chain combines TRBV4-3 with TRBJ2-3, with 8 bases identical to TRBD2. The CDR3 is 18 residues long. The ends lost 2 bases at V and 1 base at J; junction bases unmatched: 11. The germline gives CDR1 LGHNA, CDR2 YSLEER. The CDR3 DNA sequence: TGCGCCAGCAGCCAACAAGCGGGAGCCGGTCGGGGCACAGATACGCAGTATTTT. It specifies CASSQQAGAGRGTDTQYF.

This clonotype was seen more than once but under ten times. V is TRBV7-2 and J is TRBJ2-5; D is ambiguous. Trimming removed 4 bases from V and 5 bases from J, with 8 bases in between. Germline loops: CDR1 SGHTA, CDR2 FQGNSA. The CDR3 extends over 12 amino acids. In DNA, the CDR3 is TGTGCCAGCAGCTCAGCCGCCGAGACCCAGTACTTC. Protein product: CASSSAAETQYF.

The V gene is TRBV19, the J gene TRBJ2-7, with D perhaps matching TRBD2 (6 bases). The CDR3 loop spans 17 amino acids. Germline-derived CDR1 and CDR2 are LNHDA and SQIVND (reference sequence). The V end lost 3 bases, the J end lost 0 bases, and 18 bases lay between the germline ends. CDR3 sequence: CASSIYQTGLASYEQYF. Here the CDR3 DNA reads TGTGCCAGTAGTATTTACCAGACGGGACTTGCCTCCTACGAGCAGTACTTC.

This rearrangement joins TRBV19 to TRBJ1-2; 10 nucleotides align to TRBD1. The germline V gene encodes CDR1 LNHDA and CDR2 SQIVND (reference sequence). The V gene end was trimmed by 10 bases and the J gene end by 7 bases; junction bases not matched to a gene: 12. This CDR3 spans 14 amino acids. Written as DNA, the CDR3 is TGTGCCATCCCGTCCGGGACAGGGGTAGCTGGCTACACCTTC. Translation: CAIPSGTGVAGYTF.

This clonotype has a handful of counts. The chain carries TRBV7-2 and TRBJ2-3; 14 bases map to TRBD2. The trim removed 4 bases at V and 5 bases at J, leaving 8 bases unmatched. CDR1 and CDR2 (germline): SGHTA, FQGNSA. There are 17 residues in the CDR3. CDR3 nucleotides: TGTGCCAGCAGCTGGAGGGGACTAGCGGGAGATGGAGATACGCAGTATTTT. Its protein is CASSWRGLAGDGDTQYF.

This clonotype appeared a few times. The chain carries TRBV7-2 and TRBJ2-1; tentative D call: TRBD2 (6 bases). The V end was cut by 5 bases, the J end by 7 bases, with 18 bases between. The CDR3 length is 15 residues. The V gene's germline CDR1 is SGHTA and CDR2 FQGNSA. The CDR3 here is CASSQPGGRGNEQFF. For the CDR3, the DNA is TGTGCCAGCAGCCAACCGGGCGGGCGGGGAAATGAGCAGTTCTTC.

The chain links TRBV24-1 to TRBJ2-1; D gene ambiguous. The CDR3 totals 16 residues. Trimming left V 0 bases short and J 6 bases short, with 14 bases between. In germline, CDR1 is KGHDR, CDR2 SFDVKD. CDR3 DNA: TGTGCCACCAGTGATTTGCGGCAGGTGAGAAGCAATGAGCAGTTCTTC. Translation: CATSDLRQVRSNEQFF.

The chain employs TRBV6-2 or TRBV6-3 and TRBJ2-2; D possibly corresponds to TRBD1 (6 bases). With 7 bases removed from V and 10 bases from J, the gap between germline ends came to 19 bases. This CDR3 spans 14 amino acids. CDR1 is MNHEY and CDR2 is SVGEGT in the germline V gene. CDR3 sequence reads: CASNPGHSFEELFF. CDR3 sequence (DNA): TGTGCCAGCAACCCGGGACATTCTTTTGAGGAGCTGTTTTTT.

The V call is TRBV12-3 or TRBV12-4, the J call TRBJ2-5, with TRBD1 matching over 12 bases. V lost 3 bases and J lost 4; bases outside the gene matches: 3. This CDR3 spans 15 amino acids. The CDR3 protein is CASSFGTGGGETQYF. The CDR3 DNA is TGTGCCAGCAGTTTCGGGACAGGGGGCGGAGAGACCCAGTACTTC.

The chain couples TRBV7-9 to TRBJ2-2; 8 positions match TRBD2. This CDR3 has 15 residues. V lost 2 bases to trimming and J lost 6 bases; unmatched junction nucleotides: 5. CDR1 SEHNR and CDR2 FQNEAQ come from the germline V gene (reference sequence). The CDR3 loop reads CASSLSGRGAGELFF. The CDR3 nucleotides are TGTGCCAGCAGCTTAAGCGGGAGAGGCGCCGGGGAGCTGTTTTTT. The full variable domain, with the rest looked up from reference TRBV7-9 and TRBJ2-2, is DTGVSQNPRHKITKRGQNVTFRCDPISEHNRLYWYRQTLGQGPEFLTYFQNEAQLEKSRLLSDRFSAERPKGSFSTLEIQRTEQGDSAMYLCASSLSGRGAGELFFGEGSRLTVL.